This is a list of T cell receptor beta chains from one sample in a study of blood T cell repertoires in COVID-19. Sequencing was performed with immunoSEQ multiplex PCR; in TCRdb, only in-frame clones are kept and a portion is missing. The table shows about 190,000 clones, with approximately 90% occurring only once. The specimen sequenced was peripheral blood. The receptors shown here come from a man in his forties with active or convalescent COVID-19. CDR3s include the opening cysteine and the closing phenylalanine or tryptophan. A D gene is named only where the DNA matches it firmly. Size is stated for part of the rows, as once, few or many counts, or as a class when the clone is expanded.

>few|TRBV7-9|TRBJ2-5|TRBD2
CASSRAGTSGGGTGETQYF
TGTGCCAGCAGTCGAGCCGGGACTAGCGGGGGTGGGACAGGAGAGACCCAGTACTTC
>few|TRBV6-5|TRBJ1-5|NA
CASTVVEGNQPQHF
TGTGCCAGCACCGTTGTGGAGGGCAATCAGCCCCAGCATTTT
>NA|TRBV19|TRBJ1-5|TRBD1
CASSIGQGATPQHF
TGTGCCAGTAGTATAGGCCAGGGGGCGACGCCCCAGCATTTT
>NA|TRBV14|TRBJ1-4|TRBD1
CASSPGTGGLVLNEKLFF
TGTGCCAGCAGTCCCGGGACAGGGGGCCTAGTTTTGAATGAAAAACTGTTTTTT
>NA|TRBV6-2/TRBV6-3|TRBJ1-4|TRBD1
CASSSRGQRNEKLFF
TGTGCCAGCAGTTCTAGGGGACAGAGGAATGAAAAACTGTTTTTT
>NA|TRBV2|TRBJ1-2|NA
CASTRQTNYGYTF
TGTGCCAGCACCAGGCAGACTAACTATGGCTACACCTTC
>NA|TRBV5-6|TRBJ1-5|TRBD1
CASSLRQGTGNQPQHF
TGTGCCAGCAGCTTGCGACAGGGGACGGGCAATCAGCCCCAGCATTTT
>once|TRBV3-1/TRBV3-2|TRBJ2-7|NA
CASSQGPGSFYEQYF
TGTGCCAGCAGCCAAGGACCGGGATCCTTCTACGAGCAGTACTTC
>NA|TRBV6-2/TRBV6-3|TRBJ2-1|NA
CASSYSTGQGLRGNIYNEQFF
TGTGCCAGCAGCTATTCGACTGGACAAGGCCTCCGGGGGAATATCTACAATGAGCAGTTCTTC
>NA|TRBV3-1/TRBV3-2|TRBJ1-6|TRBD1
CASSQDTGTAYNSPLHF
TGTGCCAGCAGCCAAGATACAGGGACAGCCTATAATTCACCCCTCCACTTT
>NA|TRBV25-1|TRBJ1-2|NA
CASSELSGSLRGYTF
TGTGCCAGCAGTGAATTATCGGGATCGCTTCGGGGCTACACCTTC
>NA|TRBV3-1/TRBV3-2|TRBJ2-5|NA
CASSQLGGGVTQYF
TGTGCCAGCAGCCAACTAGGGGGAGGGGTGACCCAGTACTTC
>NA|TRBV15|TRBJ1-1|NA
CATSRELANTEAFF
TGTGCCACCAGCAGGGAACTAGCGAACACTGAAGCTTTCTTT
>NA|TRBV19|TRBJ1-3|TRBD1
CASREQGFTNTIYF
TGTGCCAGTAGAGAACAGGGGTTCACAAACACCATATATTTT
>NA|TRBV6-5|TRBJ1-2|NA
CASSYSDTAPGGYTF
TGTGCCAGCAGTTACTCGGACACCGCACCCGGCGGCTACACCTTC
>NA|TRBV25-1|TRBJ2-3|TRBD1
CASSGQGAKTDTQYF
TGTGCCAGCAGTGGACAGGGGGCAAAAACAGATACGCAGTATTTT
>NA|TRBV5-1|TRBJ1-1|NA
CASSLVRGAKAFF
TGCGCCAGCAGCTTGGTCAGGGGAGCGAAAGCTTTCTTT
>NA|TRBV27|TRBJ2-3|TRBD2
CASSLGRGGRETQYF
TGTGCCAGCAGTTTAGGTCGCGGGGGGCGTGAGACGCAGTATTTT
>NA|TRBV4-3|TRBJ2-1|NA
CASSLLVNSYNEQFF
TGCGCCAGCAGCCTCCTAGTCAACTCCTACAATGAGCAGTTCTTC
>NA|TRBV9|TRBJ2-3|NA
CASSVAADTQYF
TGTGCCAGCAGCGTAGCTGCGGATACGCAGTATTTT
>NA|TRBV6-1|TRBJ2-6|NA
CASSEGRSGANVLTF
TGTGCCAGCAGTGAAGGGCGGTCTGGGGCCAACGTCCTGACTTTC
>few|TRBV5-6|TRBJ1-3|NA
CASSSGSSGNTIYF
TGTGCCAGCAGCTCGGGGAGCTCTGGAAACACCATATATTTT
>NA|TRBV19|TRBJ1-5|TRBD1
CASSRETGFNQPQHF
TGTGCCAGTAGTAGAGAGACAGGGTTCAATCAGCCCCAGCATTTT
>NA|TRBV4-2|TRBJ2-3|TRBD2
CASSQGRTSGRGEDTQYF
TGTGCCAGCAGCCAAGGGCGGACTAGCGGGCGGGGCGAGGATACGCAGTATTTT
>NA|TRBV24-1|TRBJ2-1|TRBD2
CATSDPSAGLAGVNEQFF
TGTGCCACCAGTGACCCCTCCGCCGGACTAGCGGGAGTGAATGAGCAGTTCTTC
>NA|TRBV29-1|TRBJ1-2|TRBD1
CSVETHQGGHYGYTF
TGCAGCGTCGAAACGCACCAGGGGGGCCACTATGGCTACACCTTC
>NA|TRBV20-1|TRBJ1-5|NA
CSASPGRGNQPQHF
TGCAGTGCTAGTCCAGGGAGGGGCAATCAGCCCCAGCATTTT
>NA|TRBV29-1|TRBJ2-1|NA
CSAGPGVMGNEQFF
TGCAGCGCTGGCCCCGGGGTGATGGGCAATGAGCAGTTCTTC
>once|TRBV7-8|TRBJ2-1|TRBD2
CASSLVGLALILHNEQFF
TGTGCCAGCAGCTTAGTGGGACTAGCCTTAATCTTGCACAATGAGCAGTTCTTC
>medium-sized|TRBV5-4|TRBJ2-7|NA
CASSLNPGVAYEQYF
TGTGCCAGCAGCTTGAACCCAGGGGTCGCCTACGAGCAGTACTTC
>once|TRBV29-1|TRBJ2-7|TRBD1
CRVGTGVLLYTYEQYF
TGCAGGGTCGGGACAGGGGTATTGCTATACACCTACGAGCAGTACTTC
>NA|TRBV6-2/TRBV6-3|TRBJ1-2|TRBD1
CASSITGGRLSTF
TGTGCCAGCAGCATAACAGGGGGCCGACTTTCCACCTTC
>NA|TRBV9|TRBJ1-2|NA
CASSPERGSSGYTF
TGTGCCAGCAGCCCCGAAAGGGGCAGTTCCGGCTACACCTTC
>NA|TRBV7-2|TRBJ1-1|NA
CASSLRGNTEAFF
TGTGCCAGCAGCTTAAGAGGTAACACTGAAGCTTTCTTT
>NA|TRBV19|TRBJ2-7|TRBD1
CASSRDRSAYEQYF
TGTGCCAGTAGTAGGGACAGGTCCGCCTACGAGCAGTACTTC
>NA|TRBV6-5|TRBJ2-6|NA
CASRTTSGANVLTF
TGTGCCAGCAGGACAACCTCTGGGGCCAACGTCCTGACTTTC
>NA|TRBV5-1|TRBJ2-1|NA
CASSEQGGSYNEQFF
TGCGCCAGCAGCGAACAAGGGGGCTCCTACAATGAGCAGTTCTTC
>once|TRBV2|TRBJ2-7|TRBD2
CASSALAGSYEQYF
TGTGCCAGCAGTGCACTAGCGGGATCCTACGAGCAGTACTTC
>NA|TRBV18|TRBJ2-5|NA
CASSPNRQETQYF
TGTGCCAGCTCACCCAATCGGCAAGAGACCCAGTACTTC
>once|TRBV29-1|TRBJ2-7|TRBD2
CSVEDRMGTSGSAYEQYF
TGCAGCGTTGAAGATCGAATGGGGACTAGCGGGAGCGCCTACGAGCAGTACTTC
>NA|TRBV19|TRBJ1-5|NA
CASSADSRNQPQHF
TGTGCCAGTAGTGCGGACAGTCGCAATCAGCCCCAGCATTTT
>NA|TRBV2|TRBJ1-1|TRBD1
CASSKTGGNTEAFF
TGTGCCAGCAGTAAGACAGGGGGGAACACTGAAGCTTTCTTT
>NA|TRBV3-1/TRBV3-2|TRBJ2-1|TRBD2
CASRHSSSGRWNEQFF
TGTGCCAGCAGGCACTCATCTAGCGGGAGGTGGAATGAGCAGTTCTTC
>once|TRBV12-5|TRBJ1-2|TRBD1
CASGLGDRGGANYGYTF
TGTGCTAGTGGTTTGGGGGACAGGGGAGGTGCTAACTATGGCTACACCTTC
>few|TRBV5-1|TRBJ1-1|NA
CASSLTGLGYTEAFF
TGCGCCAGCAGCTTGACGGGATTGGGCTACACTGAAGCTTTCTTT
>once|TRBV28|TRBJ2-1|TRBD2
CASIPSGGTYNEQFF
TGTGCCAGCATACCTAGCGGGGGGACCTACAATGAGCAGTTCTTC
>NA|TRBV12-3/TRBV12-4|TRBJ2-2|NA
CASSLPGELFF
TGTGCCAGCAGCCTCCCCGGGGAGCTGTTTTTT
>NA|TRBV2|TRBJ2-5|TRBD1
CASSDAGGKETQYF
TGTGCCAGCAGTGATGCAGGGGGCAAAGAGACCCAGTACTTC
>NA|TRBV6-5|TRBJ1-2|NA
CASSREDRYYYGYTF
TGTGCCAGCAGTAGAGAAGACAGGTATTACTATGGCTACACCTTC
>once|TRBV4-2|TRBJ1-2|NA
CASSQEHSASGYTF
TGTGCCAGCAGCCAAGAGCATTCAGCGAGCGGCTACACCTTC
>NA|TRBV10-3|TRBJ1-6|NA
CAISESQSSYNSPLHF
TGTGCCATCAGTGAGTCACAGAGCTCCTATAATTCACCCCTCCACTTT
>few|TRBV28|TRBJ2-1|NA
CASSSLSPTGRGEQFF
TGTGCCAGCAGTTCCCTATCCCCTACAGGGAGGGGAGAGCAGTTCTTC
>NA|TRBV12-3/TRBV12-4|TRBJ2-1|NA
CASTHSSYNEQFF
TGTGCCAGCACCCACAGCTCCTACAATGAGCAGTTCTTC
>NA|TRBV15|TRBJ2-1|TRBD2
CATSSGKSSGLGVDEQFF
TGTGCCACCAGCAGCGGAAAATCTAGCGGCTTAGGAGTCGATGAGCAGTTCTTC
>NA|TRBV5-1|TRBJ2-7|TRBD1
CASSRGQDYEQYF
TGCGCCAGCAGCAGGGGACAGGATTACGAGCAGTACTTC
>NA|TRBV11-3|TRBJ2-3|NA
CASSLSGGTDTQYF
TGTGCCAGCAGCCTATCAGGGGGCACAGATACGCAGTATTTT
>NA|TRBV19|TRBJ2-5|TRBD1
CASSLLPGQGTETQYF
TGTGCCAGTAGTCTCCTCCCGGGACAGGGTACGGAGACCCAGTACTTC
>NA|TRBV6-4|TRBJ1-6|TRBD1
CASRPDRGPNSPLHF
TGTGCCAGCAGACCGGACAGGGGGCCAAATTCACCCCTCCACTTT
>NA|TRBV25-1|TRBJ1-1|NA
CASSEFGAVNTEAFF
TGTGCCAGCAGTGAATTTGGGGCAGTTAACACTGAAGCTTTCTTT